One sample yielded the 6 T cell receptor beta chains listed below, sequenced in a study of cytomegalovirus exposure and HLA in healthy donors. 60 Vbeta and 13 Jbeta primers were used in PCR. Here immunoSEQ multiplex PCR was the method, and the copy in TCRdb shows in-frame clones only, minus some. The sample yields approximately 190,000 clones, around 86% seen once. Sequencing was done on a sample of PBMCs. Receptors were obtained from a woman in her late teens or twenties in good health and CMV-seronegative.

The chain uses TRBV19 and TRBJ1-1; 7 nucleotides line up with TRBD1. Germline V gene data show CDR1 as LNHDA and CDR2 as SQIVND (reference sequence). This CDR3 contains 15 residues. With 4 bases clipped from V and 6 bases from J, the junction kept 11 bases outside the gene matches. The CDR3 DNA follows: TGTGCCAGTAGTACGTTGACAGGGATTTACGCTGAAGCTTTCTTT. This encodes CASSTLTGIYAEAFF.

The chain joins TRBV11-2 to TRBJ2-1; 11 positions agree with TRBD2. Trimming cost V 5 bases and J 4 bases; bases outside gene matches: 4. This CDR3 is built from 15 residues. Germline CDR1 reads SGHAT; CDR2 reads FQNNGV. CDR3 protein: CASSHGLAGYNEQFF. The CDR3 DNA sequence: TGTGCCAGCAGCCACGGACTAGCGGGTTACAATGAGCAGTTCTTC.

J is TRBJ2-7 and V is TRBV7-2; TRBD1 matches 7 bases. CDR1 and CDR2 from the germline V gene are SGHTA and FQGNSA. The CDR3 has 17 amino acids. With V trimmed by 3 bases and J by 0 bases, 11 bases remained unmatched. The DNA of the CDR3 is TGTGCCAGCAGCTTTTTGGGGTCGGGACAGATCTCCTACGAGCAGTACTTC. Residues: CASSFLGSGQISYEQYF.

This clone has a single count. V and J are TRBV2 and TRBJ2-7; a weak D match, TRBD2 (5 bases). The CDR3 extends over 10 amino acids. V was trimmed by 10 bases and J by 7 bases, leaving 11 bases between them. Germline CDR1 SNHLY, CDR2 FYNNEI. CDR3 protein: CATRRGEQYF. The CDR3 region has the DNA TGTGCCACCCGTAGAGGGGAGCAGTACTTC.

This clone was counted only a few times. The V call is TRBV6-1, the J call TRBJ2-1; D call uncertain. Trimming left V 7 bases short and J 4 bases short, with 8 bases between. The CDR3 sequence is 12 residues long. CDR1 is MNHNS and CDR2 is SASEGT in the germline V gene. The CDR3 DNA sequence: TGTGCCAGCACCAAACTTTACAATGAGCAGTTCTTC. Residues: CASTKLYNEQFF.

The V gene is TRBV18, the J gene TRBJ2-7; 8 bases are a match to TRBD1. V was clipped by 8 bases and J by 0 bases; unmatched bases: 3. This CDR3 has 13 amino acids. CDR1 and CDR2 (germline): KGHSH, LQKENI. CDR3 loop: CASSRGPSYEQYF. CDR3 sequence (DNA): TGTGCCAGCAGCAGGGGGCCCTCCTACGAGCAGTACTTC.